A selection of T cell receptor beta chains follows, all from one sample in a study of cytotoxic CD8 clonotypes in ibrutinib-treated CLL. Here immunoSEQ multiplex PCR was the method, and the copy in TCRdb shows in-frame clones only, minus some. This sample carries about 29,000 clones, about three quarters of them seen once, and the ten largest clones take 51%. The sequencing used PBMCs, collected after 36 months of ibrutinib treatment. The source is a human donor with chronic lymphocytic leukemia. CDR3s include the opening cysteine and the closing phenylalanine or tryptophan. A D gene is named only where the DNA matches it firmly. Not every row has a clone size; where given, it reads once, few, many or a size class.

NA	TRBV15	NA	TRBJ1-1	CATSREGRVRGANTEAFF	TGTGCCACCAGCAGAGAAGGAAGGGTCCGGGGGGCAAACACTGAAGCTTTCTTT
NA	TRBV4-2	NA	TRBJ2-7	CASSQDRGHLLYEQYF	TGTGCCAGCAGCCAAGATAGGGGACACCTTTTGTACGAGCAGTACTTC
NA	TRBV4-1	NA	TRBJ1-5	CASSQGGAPQHF	TGCGCCAGCAGCCAAGGAGGGGCGCCCCAGCATTTT
NA	TRBV6-1	few	TRBJ1-1	CASWGGTEAFF	TGTGCCAGCTGGGGCGGGACTGAAGCTTTCTTT
TRBD2	TRBV4-2	NA	TRBJ2-3	CASSQGTSGGRGTDTQYF	TGTGCCAGCAGCCAAGGGACTAGCGGGGGGCGGGGCACAGATACGCAGTATTTT
NA	TRBV5-6	NA	TRBJ1-2	CASSTTGDYGYTF	TGTGCCAGCAGCACGACAGGCGATTATGGCTACACCTTC
NA	TRBV30	few	TRBJ1-5	CAWNPDSNQPQHF	TGTGCCTGGAATCCAGATAGCAATCAGCCCCAGCATTTT
NA	TRBV4-2	NA	TRBJ1-5	CASSQDLTGRNQPQHF	TGTGCCAGCAGCCAAGATTTGACAGGTAGAAATCAGCCCCAGCATTTT
NA	TRBV4-2	NA	TRBJ1-4	CASSQDRDGAGEKLFF	TGTGCCAGCAGCCAAGATAGGGATGGGGCAGGCGAAAAACTGTTTTTT
TRBD2	TRBV9	NA	TRBJ2-1	CASSAPGLAYNEQFF	TGTGCCAGCAGCGCTCCGGGACTAGCGTACAATGAGCAGTTCTTC
TRBD2	TRBV7-9	few	TRBJ2-7	CASRGSSEQYF	TGTGCCAGCCGCGGGAGTTCCGAGCAGTACTTC
TRBD2	TRBV5-4	NA	TRBJ2-6	CASSLLAGGSGANVLTF	TGTGCCAGCAGCTTGCTAGCGGGGGGATCTGGGGCCAACGTCCTGACTTTC
NA	TRBV5-4	NA	TRBJ2-4	CASSFEGKKNIQYF	TGTGCCAGCAGCTTCGAAGGGAAGAAAAACATTCAGTACTTC
NA	TRBV10-3	few	TRBJ2-5	CAISESKDTQETQYF	TGTGCCATCAGTGAGTCGAAGGACACCCAAGAGACCCAGTACTTC
TRBD1	TRBV2	once	TRBJ1-1	CASRAGTGGTEAFF	TGTGCCAGCAGGGCGGGAACAGGGGGAACTGAAGCTTTCTTT
NA	TRBV10-1	NA	TRBJ2-2	CASSEPEEGRAGELFF	TGCGCCAGCAGTGAGCCGGAGGAGGGGCGGGCCGGGGAGCTGTTTTTT
TRBD1	TRBV28	NA	TRBJ1-5	CASSYQQGARLLAQHF	TGTGCCAGCAGTTACCAACAGGGGGCCCGATTGTTGGCCCAGCATTTT
NA	TRBV5-6	NA	TRBJ2-3	CASSLALPTDTQYF	TGTGCCAGCAGCTTGGCACTACCCACAGATACGCAGTATTTT
NA	TRBV7-8	NA	TRBJ1-5	CASSLALRADGFGEPQHF	TGTGCCAGCAGCTTAGCGCTAAGGGCGGATGGGTTTGGAGAGCCCCAGCATTTT
NA	TRBV7-9	NA	TRBJ1-1	CASSLEGLTGSTEAFF	TGTGCCAGCAGCTTAGAAGGCCTCACAGGGAGCACTGAAGCTTTCTTT
NA	TRBV9	NA	TRBJ2-5	CASSGNSQETQYF	TGTGCCAGCAGCGGAAACAGCCAAGAGACCCAGTACTTC
TRBD2	TRBV27	NA	TRBJ2-3	CASSPRLAGAPSSSTDTQYF	TGTGCCAGCAGTCCCCGACTAGCGGGGGCGCCTAGCTCTAGCACAGATACGCAGTATTTT
TRBD2	TRBV4-1	NA	TRBJ2-4	CASSQESSGGAKNIQYF	TGCGCCAGCAGCCAAGAATCTAGCGGGGGGGCCAAAAACATTCAGTACTTC
NA	TRBV7-2	once	TRBJ2-3	CASRPQGPGGTDTQYF	TGTGCCAGCAGACCTCAGGGGCCTGGGGGAACAGATACGCAGTATTTT
TRBD2	TRBV6-5	NA	TRBJ2-1	CASSYSARGAYNEQFF	TGTGCCAGCAGTTACTCGGCGCGGGGGGCCTACAATGAGCAGTTCTTC
NA	TRBV7-9	few	TRBJ2-7	CASSSSSRYEQYF	TGTGCCAGCAGCTCCTCGTCCCGTTACGAGCAGTACTTC
NA	TRBV5-6	NA	TRBJ1-1	CASSQEGLNTEAFF	TGTGCCAGCAGCCAAGAGGGGCTGAACACTGAAGCTTTCTTT
NA	TRBV5-1	NA	TRBJ2-2	CASSEDLNTGELFF	TGCGCCAGCAGCGAGGACTTAAACACCGGGGAGCTGTTTTTT
NA	TRBV11-2	NA	TRBJ2-2	CASSFLWAGELFF	NA
NA	TRBV28	NA	TRBJ1-1	CASSFWDGNTEAFF	TGTGCCAGCAGTTTTTGGGACGGGAACACTGAAGCTTTCTTT
TRBD2	TRBV4-2	NA	TRBJ2-1	CASSLAGPYNEQFF	TGTGCCAGCAGCTTAGCGGGGCCCTACAATGAGCAGTTCTTC
TRBD1	TRBV6-5	NA	TRBJ1-2	CASSPGGAGDGYTF	TGTGCCAGCAGTCCAGGGGGCGCGGGCGATGGCTACACCTTC
TRBD1	TRBV11-1	NA	TRBJ2-2	CASSLQGADTGELFF	TGTGCCAGCAGCTTACAGGGGGCTGACACCGGGGAGCTGTTTTTT
TRBD1	TRBV29-1	NA	TRBJ1-2	CSVAGTGSNYGYTF	TGCAGCGTTGCGGGGACAGGGTCTAACTATGGCTACACCTTC
NA	TRBV27	NA	TRBJ2-2	CASRLKGFRNTGELFF	TGTGCCAGCAGACTAAAGGGGTTCAGGAACACCGGGGAGCTGTTTTTT
NA	TRBV18	NA	TRBJ2-7	CASSGLARGGIQSSYEQYF	TGTGCCAGCTCGGGGCTGGCGAGGGGGGGTATACAATCCTCCTACGAGCAGTACTTC
NA	TRBV4-3	NA	TRBJ1-2	CASSQDSGFGYTF	TGCGCCAGCAGCCAAGATTCAGGGTTTGGCTACACCTTC
NA	TRBV4-2	NA	TRBJ1-1	CASSQAGRGNTEAFF	TGTGCCAGCAGCCAAGCTGGCAGGGGTAACACTGAAGCTTTCTTT
NA	TRBV9	NA	TRBJ1-5	CASSALGGPNQPQHF	TGTGCCAGCAGCGCTCTAGGAGGGCCCAATCAGCCCCAGCATTTT
TRBD1	TRBV30	NA	TRBJ2-7	CAAEIDRAYEQYF	TGTGCCGCGGAAATTGACAGGGCCTACGAGCAGTACTTC
TRBD1	TRBV5-1	NA	TRBJ1-1	CASSPTTGLGTEAFF	TGCGCCAGCAGCCCGACGACAGGGCTGGGCACTGAAGCTTTCTTT
TRBD1	TRBV19	NA	TRBJ1-3	CASSIPGGAEGNTIYF	TGTGCCAGTAGTATCCCAGGGGGCGCGGAAGGAAACACCATATATTTT
NA	TRBV2	NA	TRBJ1-5	CASSETAGPQPQHF	TGTGCCAGCAGTGAAACGGCGGGGCCTCAGCCCCAGCATTTT
NA	TRBV5-1	NA	TRBJ2-3	CASSPDDTDTQYF	TGCGCCAGCAGCCCCGATGACACAGATACGCAGTATTTT
NA	TRBV18	NA	TRBJ1-2	CASSPGNYGYTF	TGTGCCAGCTCACCAGGGAACTATGGCTACACCTTC
NA	TRBV27	NA	TRBJ2-2	CASSWYQGSTGELFF	TGTGCCAGCAGTTGGTATCAGGGGAGCACCGGGGAGCTGTTTTTT
NA	TRBV27	NA	TRBJ2-7	CASSLRASYEQYF	TGTGCCAGCAGTTTGCGGGCGAGCTACGAGCAGTACTTC
NA	TRBV19	few	TRBJ1-5	CASRASSGKPQHF	TGTGCCAGTAGGGCCTCGAGTGGGAAGCCCCAGCATTTT
TRBD1	TRBV30	NA	TRBJ2-7	CAWSFGQGVDEQYF	TGTGCCTGGAGTTTTGGACAGGGAGTGGACGAGCAGTACTTC
NA	TRBV18	NA	TRBJ2-1	CASSPQGNEQFF	TGTGCCAGCTCACCTCAGGGGAATGAGCAGTTCTTC
TRBD1	TRBV6-5	NA	TRBJ2-5	CASSLDRGGETQYF	TGTGCCAGCAGCCTGGACAGGGGGGGAGAGACCCAGTACTTC
TRBD1	TRBV2	NA	TRBJ2-5	CASSRQGAGETQYF	TGTGCCAGCAGTAGACAGGGGGCAGGAGAGACCCAGTACTTC
TRBD1	TRBV7-8	NA	TRBJ2-4	CASSSLDRAGFGNIQYF	TGTGCCAGCAGCTCCCTGGACAGGGCTGGTTTCGGAAACATTCAGTACTTC
TRBD2	TRBV5-1	NA	TRBJ2-5	CASSLGSSGGQETQYF	TGCGCCAGCAGCTTGGGGTCTAGCGGGGGCCAAGAGACCCAGTACTTC
NA	TRBV14	NA	TRBJ1-1	CASSPPGALNTEAFF	TGTGCCAGCAGCCCCCCCGGGGCCTTGAACACTGAAGCTTTCTTT
TRBD2	TRBV11-1	NA	TRBJ2-2	CASSFTSGGNTGELFF	TGTGCCAGCAGCTTCACTAGCGGGGGGAACACCGGGGAGCTGTTTTTT
TRBD1	TRBV5-6	once	TRBJ2-1	CASSWPGQGETGNEQFF	TGTGCCAGCAGCTGGCCGGGACAGGGGGAGACTGGCAATGAGCAGTTCTTC
NA	TRBV18	few	TRBJ2-1	CASSRDSNEQFF	TGTGCCAGCTCACGAGACTCTAATGAGCAGTTCTTC